The rows below give T cell receptor beta chains drawn from one sample of a study of identical twins. MiXCR was run by TCRdb on the 5' RACE reads, yielding one entry per CDR3 protein. The sample holds over 500,000 distinct CDR3 sequences; roughly a fifth are singletons and the top ten take 0.91%. The sample was also linked to a second study, of T cells expressing NK-cell markers.

The material sequenced was CD4+ T cells sorted from blood. The receptor source for this set is a woman between 18 and 29 years old in good health. Each CDR3 is given with its conserved first and last residue. The order of the fields is clone size, V gene, J gene, CDR3 length, D gene, CDR3 DNA, CDR3 protein. A D gene is named only where the DNA matches it firmly. The size of a clone is reported for some rows only, either as once, few or many, or as a class for expanded clones.

>.|TRBV24-1|TRBJ2-7|12|.
TGTGCCACCGTACGAGACGTCGACGAGCAGTACTTC
CATVRDVDEQYF
>once|TRBV29-1|TRBJ2-5|13|.
TGCAGCGTTGTAAGCTTCCGCCAAGAGACCCAGTACTTC
CSVVSFRQETQYF
>few|TRBV20-1|TRBJ1-2|12|.
TGCAGTGCTAGCGTGGACACCTATGGCTACACCTTC
CSASVDTYGYTF
>.|TRBV12-3/TRBV12-4|TRBJ2-6|14|.
TGTGCCAGCAGGGTTAACTCTGGGGCCAACGTCCTGACTTTC
CASRVNSGANVLTF
>few|TRBV20-1|TRBJ2-3|15|.
TGCAGTGCAGAGGACCGGGGCTACTCGACAGATACGCAGTATTTT
CSAEDRGYSTDTQYF
>.|TRBV25-1|TRBJ2-7|15|.
TGTGCCACAATGCGACGCCAGGGAAGCTCCTACGAGCAGTACTTC
CATMRRQGSSYEQYF
>few|TRBV10-3|TRBJ1-1|15|.
TGTGCCATCAGTGAGTCGGCGGTAGTGGGCACTGAAGCTTTCTTT
CAISESAVVGTEAFF
>.|TRBV13|TRBJ2-7|19|TRBD2
TGTACCATCTTCGTAGCGGGGGGCCAGTCATCCCCTAGGCCCTACGAGCAGTACTTC
CTIFVAGGQSSPRPYEQYF
>few|TRBV28|TRBJ1-5|12|.
TGTGCCAGCAGGTTACCGAGTCAGCCCCAGCATTTT
CASRLPSQPQHF
>.|TRBV20-1|TRBJ1-1|13|.
TGCGCTTCCTGGCGCCAGGGCAACGGTGAAGCTTTCTTT
CASWRQGNGEAFF
>few|TRBV20-1|TRBJ2-7|13|TRBD1
TGCAGTGCTAGAGACGACAGGGCCTACGAGCAGTACTTC
CSARDDRAYEQYF
>.|TRBV20-1|TRBJ2-1|12|.
TGCAGTGCCCCTCGCCAGGGCGATGAGCAGTTCTTC
CSAPRQGDEQFF
>.|TRBV12-3/TRBV12-4|TRBJ1-4|12|.
TGTGCCAGCAGAGGGCGGAATGAAAAACTGTTTTTT
CASRGRNEKLFF
>few|TRBV18|TRBJ2-1|16|.
TGTGCCAGCTCGTTTTGGACTGACGGAGTAGGCGAAGAGCAGTTCTTC
CASSFWTDGVGEEQFF
>.|TRBV27|TRBJ2-7|14|.
TGTGCCAGCAGCCCAAGGAGGGTTGGGTACGAGCAGTACTTC
CASSPRRVGYEQYF
>few|TRBV20-1|TRBJ2-7|14|TRBD1
TGCAGTGCTAACGGCCCCCGGACAGGGGACGAGCAGTACTTC
CSANGPRTGDEQYF
>.|TRBV20-1|TRBJ2-7|14|.
TGCAGTGCCCCTAAATGGGGGGATTTTGGGGAGCAGTACTTC
CSAPKWGDFGEQYF
>.|TRBV12-3/TRBV12-4|TRBJ2-1|17|TRBD2
TGTGCCAGCAGTTTAAGAACCGGGACTAGCGGGAGTGGTGAGCAGTTCTTC
CASSLRTGTSGSGEQFF
>few|TRBV20-1|TRBJ2-7|13|TRBD2
TGCAGTGCTTTTAGCGGGGTTCCATTCGAGCAGTACTTC
CSAFSGVPFEQYF
>many|TRBV5-1|TRBJ1-1|15|TRBD1
TGCGCCAGCAGCCCCGGGACAGGGGAGGATACTGAAGCTTTCTTT
CASSPGTGEDTEAFF
>few|TRBV7-2|TRBJ2-1|15|TRBD2
TGTGCCAGCAGGTTGGGACTAGCGGGAGGCAATGAGCAGTTCTTC
CASRLGLAGGNEQFF
>few|TRBV7-2|TRBJ1-2|13|TRBD1
TGTGCCAGCAGCTCCGGGACAGGGGATCCCTACACCTTC
CASSSGTGDPYTF
>few|TRBV18|TRBJ2-2|15|.
TGTGCCAGCTCCGAACGCCTCACGGACACCGGGGAGCTGTTTTTT
CASSERLTDTGELFF
>.|TRBV7-2|TRBJ2-6|15|.
TGTGCCAGCAGCTCGGCTATCTCTGGGGCCAACGTCCTGACTTTC
CASSSAISGANVLTF